One sample yielded the 30 T cell receptor beta chains listed below, sequenced in a study of T cell responses to AZD1222 COVID-19 vaccine. TCRdb's table, derived via immunoSEQ multiplex PCR, lists solely in-frame clones and lacks some. The sample carries about 150,000 clones, 91% recorded once. Material: peripheral blood, obtained 28 days after the second AZD1222 dose. These receptors were collected from an adult who received the AZD1222 COVID-19 vaccine.

This sequence joins TRBV19 and TRBJ1-3, with D possibly matching TRBD1 (5 bases). Germline V gene sequence: CDR1 LNHDA, CDR2 SQIVND (reference sequence). This CDR3 comprises 17 residues. V shed 5 bases and J shed 0 bases, with 17 bases lying between them. The CDR3 DNA is TGTGCCAGTAGTTTAGTTCTGGGGGACGGCTCTGGAAACACCATATATTTT. This encodes CASSLVLGDGSGNTIYF.

The chain carries TRBV2 and TRBJ1-6, with D perhaps matching TRBD1 (6 bases). Germline lookup yields CDR1 SNHLY and CDR2 FYNNEI. The V and J ends lost 0 bases and 10 bases respectively, with 13 bases between them. The CDR3 loop spans 15 amino acids. CDR3 nucleotide sequence: TGTGCCAGCAGTGAAGCCCGGGGGGCCGGGTCACCCCTCCACTTT. This codes for CASSEARGAGSPLHF. The full variable domain, its missing parts supplied by reference TRBV2 and TRBJ1-6, is EPEVTQTPSHQVTQMGQEVILRCVPISNHLYFYWYRQILGQKVEFLVSFYNNEISEKSEIFDDQFSVERPDGSNFTLKIRSTKLEDSAMYFCASSEARGAGSPLHFGNGTRLTVT.

This rearrangement joins TRBV7-3 to TRBJ1-3; D unresolved. Deletions cut 3 bases from V and 0 bases from J, with 9 bases between. The CDR3 runs to 15 residues. Germline V gene lookup returns CDR1 SGHTA and CDR2 FQGTGA. Here the CDR3 DNA reads TGTGCCAGCAGCTTTGGCCCTAGCTCTGGAAACACCATATATTTT. Its translation is CASSFGPSSGNTIYF. Looking up the rest from reference TRBV7-3 and TRBJ1-3 gives the full variable domain: GAGVSQTPSNKVTEKGKYVELRCDPISGHTALYWYRQSLGQGPEFLIYFQGTGAADDSGLPNDRFFAVRPEGSVSTLKIQRTERGDSAVYLCASSFGPSSGNTIYFGEGSWLTVV.

The rearrangement links TRBV18 to TRBJ2-5, with D perhaps matching TRBD1 (5 bases). From germline, CDR1 is KGHSH and CDR2 LQKENI. CDR3 size: 14 residues. V gave up 3 bases and J gave up 4 bases, with 12 bases separating them. CDR3 coding DNA: TGTGCCAGCTCACCTAGTCAGGGCCCAGAGACCCAGTACTTC. It codes for CASSPSQGPETQYF.

The J gene is TRBJ1-2, the V gene TRBV18; D may be TRBD1 (6 bases). Trimming took off 3 bases at V and 4 bases at J, with 12 bases between the two ends. The CDR3 consists of 14 residues. Germline lookup yields CDR1 KGHSH and CDR2 LQKENI. The CDR3 region is CASSPRTESYGYTF. The DNA for the CDR3 is TGTGCCAGCTCACCCCGGACAGAATCCTATGGCTACACCTTC.

The J gene is TRBJ1-2, the V gene TRBV6-1; D is uncertain. V dropped 2 bases and J dropped 0 bases, with 4 bases sitting between them. CDR1 and CDR2 from the germline V gene are MNHNS and SASEGT. The CDR3 is 13 residues long. CDR3 in DNA: TGTGCCAGCAGTGAAAGTACTAACTATGGCTACACCTTC. It translates to CASSESTNYGYTF.

CDR3 DNA: TGTGCCAGCAGCTATCCGGGGCCCCCAGAAGCTTTCTTT. This codes for CASSYPGPPEAFF. The chain links TRBV12-3 or TRBV12-4 to TRBJ1-1; possibly TRBD1 for D (5 bases). CDR3 length: 13 amino acids. Trimming removed 6 bases at V and 8 bases at J, with 16 bases between.

V is TRBV27 and J is TRBJ2-1, with 9 bases fitting TRBD1. The CDR3 runs to 16 residues. Unmatched junction bases numbered 4, after V lost 2 bases and J lost 2 bases. Germline V gene sequence: CDR1 MNHEY, CDR2 SMNVEV (reference sequence). The CDR3 DNA follows: TGTGCCAGCAGTTTACAACAGGGGGCCGCCTACAATGAGCAGTTCTTC. Protein sequence: CASSLQQGAAYNEQFF.

CDR3 residues: CASSVQGGNTIYF. The CDR3 DNA reads as TGCGCCAGCAGTGTACAGGGAGGAAACACCATATATTTT. The chain is built from TRBV5-1 and TRBJ1-3, with a possible D match to TRBD1 (6 bases). Per germline, CDR1 SGHRS and CDR2 YFSETQ. Trimming pared 5 bases from V and 4 bases from J, leaving 10 bases between. The CDR3 loop spans 13 amino acids.

This clone appeared once. V usage is TRBV28 and J usage is TRBJ1-5, with TRBD1 matching over 8 bases. There are 17 residues in the CDR3. J lost 2 bases, V lost 6 bases, and 12 bases had no gene match. CDR1 MDHEN and CDR2 SYDVKM come from the germline V gene. DNA for the CDR3: TGTGCCAGCAGCCCGGACAGGGCGTTCAATGGCAATCAGCCCCAGCATTTT. Its translation: CASSPDRAFNGNQPQHF.

The chain employs TRBV27 and TRBJ2-7; the match to TRBD1 covers 7 bases. Germline lookup yields CDR1 MNHEY and CDR2 SMNVEV (reference sequence). CDR3 length: 17 amino acids. Losses at the gene ends were 0 bases for V and 0 bases for J; bases not matched to a gene: 8. The CDR3, as DNA: TGTGCCAGCAGTTTATCGTTAGACAGGGTGAGCTCCTACGAGCAGTACTTC. Translated: CASSLSLDRVSSYEQYF.

The V gene is TRBV7-9, the J gene TRBJ1-2; the D gene is possibly TRBD1 (5 bases). The CDR3 covers 13 residues. Germline V gene data show CDR1 as SEHNR and CDR2 as FQNEAQ (reference sequence). V was shortened by 1 base and J by 6 bases, with 9 bases between the two germline ends. CDR3 DNA sequence: TGTGCCAGCAGCTTAGAAGCCAGGGATGGCTACACCTTC. This gives the protein CASSLEARDGYTF.

The chain links TRBV4-3 to TRBJ2-1; D perhaps matches TRBD1 (6 bases). Germline V gives CDR1 LGHNA, CDR2 YSLEER. The ends were cut back, 0 bases at V and 3 bases at J, with 12 bases in the middle. This CDR3 has 16 residues. CDR3 DNA sequence: TGCGCCAGCAGCCAAGAGCGGCAGGGGATCTACAATGAGCAGTTCTTC. This translates into CASSQERQGIYNEQFF.

This chain uses TRBV10-3 with TRBJ2-5; TRBD2 aligns across 12 bases. V dropped 10 bases and J dropped 2; count of bases not matched to a gene: 2. This CDR3 has 13 residues. CDR1 and CDR2 from the germline V gene are ENHRY and SYGVKD. The CDR3 DNA reads as TGTGCCACCGGGACTAGCGGGCAAGAGACCCAGTACTTC. Its protein is CATGTSGQETQYF.

The chain carries TRBV29-1 and TRBJ2-5; TRBD1 aligns across 7 bases. V was pared by 3 bases and J by 5 bases, with 9 bases of the junction left unmatched. There are 14 residues in the CDR3. Germline CDR1 SQVTM, CDR2 ANQGSEA. The CDR3 protein is CSVDRDSTIETQYF. The CDR3 DNA sequence: TGCAGCGTTGACCGGGACAGTACTATTGAGACCCAGTACTTC.

This chain uses TRBV5-6 with TRBJ2-7; D is ambiguous. V was cut by 4 bases and J by 4 bases, with 12 bases left in between. The CDR3 runs to 13 residues. Germline CDR1 SGHDT, CDR2 YYEEEE. As DNA, the CDR3 is TGTGCCAGCAGCATCTATTCCCCTTACGAGCAGTACTTC. The encoded protein is CASSIYSPYEQYF.

Comments on this clone: Other DNA variants within this sample encode the same CDR3. The rearrangement uses TRBV2 and TRBJ1-2, with D unresolved. The CDR3 runs to 11 residues. V was pared by 4 bases and J by 8 bases, with 8 bases between. Germline CDR1 reads SNHLY; CDR2 reads FYNNEI. CDR3 bases: TGTGCCAGCAGTGTACAAGGCGGCTACACCTTC. It is translated as CASSVQGGYTF.

The chain carries TRBV13 and TRBJ2-1; 8 nucleotides match TRBD2. CDR3 length: 16 amino acids. The trim removed 0 bases at V and 6 bases at J, leaving 7 bases unmatched. Germline CDR1 is PRHDT and CDR2 is FYEKMQ (reference sequence). DNA for the CDR3: TGTGCCAGCAGCTTAGGCTTTAGCGGGGCCGGCAATGAGCAGTTCTTC. Translating it yields CASSLGFSGAGNEQFF.

The rearrangement joins TRBV5-8 to TRBJ2-3, with 12 nucleotides matching TRBD2. CDR3 size: 15 residues. V lost 4 bases and J lost 1; bases outside the gene matches: 1. Per the germline V gene, CDR1 is SGHTS and CDR2 is YDEGEE. CDR3 nucleotides: TGTGCCAGCAGCAGGACTAGCGGGGGCACAGATACGCAGTATTTT. As protein: CASSRTSGGTDTQYF.

This rearrangement joins TRBV5-1 to TRBJ2-3; 12 bases align to TRBD2. The CDR3 spans 18 residues. Germline CDR1 and CDR2: SGHRS and YFSETQ. With V trimmed by 4 bases and J by 3 bases, 12 bases remained unmatched. CDR3 sequence: CASSELAGGYGFTDTQYF. The CDR3 bases are TGCGCCAGCAGCGAACTAGCGGGAGGTTACGGATTTACAGATACGCAGTATTTT.

V and J are TRBV15 and TRBJ2-7; D not resolved. Germline-derived CDR1 and CDR2 are LNHNV and YYDKDF (reference sequence). The CDR3 spans 15 residues. The germline V and J ends were trimmed by 0 bases and 1 base, with 10 bases remaining between them. As DNA, the CDR3 is TGTGCCACCAGCAGAGATCAGGTAGGATCCTACGAGCAGTACTTC. This sequence encodes CATSRDQVGSYEQYF.

The chain combines TRBV28 with TRBJ1-1; D remains unclear. The CDR3 contains 13 residues. Germline V gives CDR1 MDHEN, CDR2 SYDVKM. Trimming left V 2 bases short and J 7 bases short, with 11 bases between. CDR3 sequence reads: CASSLVQRSEAFF. The CDR3 region has the DNA TGTGCCAGCAGTTTAGTCCAGAGAAGTGAAGCTTTCTTT.

The chain combines TRBV5-8 with TRBJ2-3, with TRBD2 as a possible D gene (6 bases). CDR1 SGHTS and CDR2 YDEGEE come from the germline V gene. V was shortened by 1 base and J by 0 bases, with 12 bases between the two germline ends. The CDR3 loop spans 16 amino acids. CDR3 amino acids: CASSLRVAGSTDTQYF. In nucleotides, the CDR3 is TGTGCCAGCAGCTTGAGGGTGGCGGGGAGCACAGATACGCAGTATTTT.

The chain combines TRBV7-9 with TRBJ2-7; D is perhaps TRBD1 (5 bases). V dropped 3 bases and J dropped 0 bases, with 12 bases sitting between them. This CDR3 has 15 residues. Germline V lookup: CDR1 SEHNR, CDR2 FQNEAQ (reference sequence). The CDR3 loop reads CASSLGWGSSYEQYF. DNA of the CDR3: TGTGCCAGCAGCTTGGGGTGGGGCAGCTCCTACGAGCAGTACTTC.

The rearrangement joins TRBV3-1 (or the pseudogene TRBV3-2) to TRBJ1-4; D might be TRBD1 (6 bases). CDR3 size: 12 residues. Germline assignment: CDR1 LGHDT and CDR2 YNNKEL (reference sequence). Trimming pared 3 bases from V and 11 bases from J, leaving 10 bases between. CDR3 in amino acids: CASSHGGGKLFF. For the CDR3, the DNA is TGTGCCAGCAGCCATGGGGGGGGCAAACTGTTTTTT.

The chain has TRBV2 and TRBJ1-1; 7 bases fit TRBD1. The germline CDR1 and CDR2 sequences are SNHLY and FYNNEI. This CDR3 has 14 amino acids. The trim removed 1 base at V and 6 bases at J, leaving 5 bases unmatched. CDR3 in DNA: TGTGCCAGCAGTGAAGAAAGGACAGGTTCTGAAGCTTTCTTT. Translated, it gives CASSEERTGSEAFF.

V and J are TRBV9 and TRBJ1-1, with D unresolved. V was trimmed by 0 bases and J by 4 bases, leaving 13 bases between them. The CDR3 extends over 15 amino acids. Germline V gene data show CDR1 as SGDLS and CDR2 as YYNGEE. The CDR3 region has the DNA TGTGCCAGCAGCGTAGAAGCCAGACTGGGCACTGAAGCTTTCTTT. Protein: CASSVEARLGTEAFF.

A single count supports this clone. The V gene is TRBV2, the J gene TRBJ2-3; TRBD2 agrees at 14 bases. Germline values: CDR1 SNHLY, CDR2 FYNNEI. The CDR3 length is 14 residues. Unmatched junction bases numbered 2, after V lost 6 bases and J lost 6 bases. The CDR3 loop reads CASRGTSGSDTQYF. The CDR3 DNA is TGTGCCAGCAGAGGGACTAGCGGGAGTGATACGCAGTATTTT.

This chain uses TRBV7-2 with TRBJ2-1, with 9 bases fitting TRBD2. Germline V gene lookup returns CDR1 SGHTA and CDR2 FQGNSA. The CDR3 spans 19 residues. The V gene end was trimmed by 4 bases and the J gene end by 3 bases; junction bases not matched to a gene: 16. CDR3 loop: CASSSPGLAGPGHYNEQFF. The DNA for the CDR3 is TGTGCCAGCAGCTCGCCGGGACTAGCAGGACCCGGGCACTACAATGAGCAGTTCTTC.

Here the CDR3 DNA reads TGTGCCAGCAGCGTAGGGGCAGGGGGAACCTACGAGCAGTACTTC. This sequence encodes CASSVGAGGTYEQYF. The chain uses TRBV9 and TRBJ2-7, with 7 nucleotides matching TRBD1. The CDR3 extends over 15 amino acids. Losses at the gene ends were 0 bases for V and 2 bases for J; bases not matched to a gene: 5. CDR1 is SGDLS, CDR2 YYNGEE, per germline.